The 26 T cell receptor beta chains below come from one sample, sequenced in a study of blood T cell repertoires in COVID-19. Data came from immunoSEQ multiplex PCR; TCRdb stores just in-frame clones and leaves some out. This sample has around 180,000 clones, with around 72% found just once. Sequencing used peripheral blood. These receptors were collected from a woman at least 80 years old with acute or convalescent COVID-19.

This chain uses TRBV30 with TRBJ1-1; possibly TRBD1 for D (6 bases). This CDR3 has 14 amino acids. Deletions cut 5 bases from V and 0 bases from J, with 13 bases between. CDR1 and CDR2 (germline): GTSNPN, SVGIG (reference sequence). The CDR3 loop is CAWVSGDMNTEAFF. The CDR3 DNA is TGTGCCTGGGTTTCAGGGGACATGAACACTGAAGCTTTCTTT.

The rearrangement joins TRBV28 to TRBJ1-5; possibly TRBD1 for D (5 bases). CDR3 length equals 13 residues. Germline CDR1 MDHEN, CDR2 SYDVKM. V was cut by 7 bases and J by 4 bases, with 11 bases left in between. CDR3 region: CASIRGLNQPQHF. The DNA for the CDR3 is TGTGCCAGCATAAGGGGCCTTAATCAGCCCCAGCATTTT.

The V and J genes are TRBV19 and TRBJ1-3; D uncertain. The CDR3 runs to 15 residues. Looked up from germline, CDR1 is LNHDA and CDR2 is SQIVND (reference sequence). Trimming took off 6 bases at V and 0 bases at J, with 12 bases between the two ends. In DNA, the CDR3 is TGTGCCAGTAGGTCACAGTCGGACTCTGGAAACACCATATATTTT. This sequence encodes CASRSQSDSGNTIYF.

The chain combines TRBV9 with TRBJ2-3, with TRBD2 identical over 12 bases. The CDR3 contains 17 residues. Trimming took 0 bases from V and 0 from J; bases not matched to a gene: 2. In germline, CDR1 is SGDLS, CDR2 YYNGEE. DNA for the CDR3: TGTGCCAGCAGCGTAGCTACTAGCGGGGGGAGCACAGATACGCAGTATTTT. The encoded protein is CASSVATSGGSTDTQYF.

V gene TRBV5-6 combines with J gene TRBJ2-3; 7 bases fit TRBD2. Germline trimming cut 4 bases from V and 0 bases from J; bases unmatched to any gene: 2. This CDR3 comprises 14 residues. In germline, CDR1 is SGHDT, CDR2 YYEEEE. Here the CDR3 DNA reads TGTGCCAGCAGCCTAGCGGATAGCACAGATACGCAGTATTTT. Translation gives CASSLADSTDTQYF. The complete variable domain, with remaining parts taken from reference TRBV5-6 and TRBJ2-3, reads DAGVTQSPTHLIKTRGQQVTLRCSPKSGHDTVSWYQQALGQGPQFIFQYYEEEERQRGNFPDRFSGHQFPNYSSELNVNALLLGDSALYLCASSLADSTDTQYFGPGTRLTVL.

The chain carries TRBV2 and TRBJ2-7; TRBD1 matches at 7 bases. The CDR3 runs 14 residues. Germline V gives CDR1 SNHLY, CDR2 FYNNEI. V dropped 5 bases and J dropped 5; count of bases not matched to a gene: 9. CDR3 sequence: CASSPDRVSNEQYF. CDR3 DNA: TGTGCCAGCAGTCCTGACAGGGTCTCAAACGAGCAGTACTTC. Using reference TRBV2 and TRBJ2-7 for the parts outside the CDR3, the full variable domain is EPEVTQTPSHQVTQMGQEVILRCVPISNHLYFYWYRQILGQKVEFLVSFYNNEISEKSEIFDDQFSVERPDGSNFTLKIRSTKLEDSAMYFCASSPDRVSNEQYFGPGTRLTVT.

This clone was counted many times. This chain connects TRBV4-1 to TRBJ1-1; D ambiguous. With 2 bases removed from V and 1 base from J, the gap between germline ends came to 8 bases. Germline CDR1 reads MGHRA; CDR2 reads YSYEKL. The CDR3 totals 14 residues. CDR3 coding DNA: TGCGCCAGCAGCCAAAAACAGAGGAACACTGAAGCTTTCTTT. Translating gives CASSQKQRNTEAFF.

This clone was recorded once. The chain joins TRBV10-3 to TRBJ1-4; 8 bases map to TRBD1. The J segment lost 6 bases and the V segment lost 6 bases, leaving 6 bases of the junction unmatched. This CDR3 comprises 14 residues. Germline V lookup: CDR1 ENHRY, CDR2 SYGVKD. The CDR3 protein is CAIRKTGDDEKLFF. In DNA, the CDR3 is TGTGCCATCAGGAAGACAGGGGACGATGAAAAACTGTTTTTT.

This clone was observed a handful of times. It is likely a read error, because the conserved phenylalanine at the end of the CDR3 is missing. The DNA is left out, because the CDR3 cannot be placed on it with certainty; the CDR3 is given as TCRdb lists it. V and J are TRBV4-2 and TRBJ2-7; the DNA was not compared with TRBD2, the D call given in the table. Germline CDR1 LGHNA, CDR2 YNFKEQ. A total of 9 residues make up the CDR3, ends included. Here the CDR3 reads CASSQFRSL.

The chain employs TRBV6-6 and TRBJ1-6, with 9 bases matching TRBD1. Losses at the gene ends were 6 bases for V and 9 bases for J; bases not matched to a gene: 6. CDR3 length: 14 residues. Germline CDR1 MNHNY, CDR2 SVGAGI (reference sequence). Written as DNA, the CDR3 is TGTGCCAGCAGCTGGGACAGGGACTCTTCACCCCTCCACTTT. It translates to CASSWDRDSSPLHF.

The V gene is TRBV14, the J gene TRBJ1-4, with 9 bases aligning to TRBD1. The CDR3 spans 15 residues. Germline CDR1 SGHDN, CDR2 FVKESK. V shed 5 bases and J 7 bases; nucleotides not matched to a gene: 8. The CDR3 DNA reads as TGTGCCAGCAGCTACCTACAGGGGGCGGGTGAAAAACTGTTTTTT. It codes for CASSYLQGAGEKLFF.

This chain joins TRBV3-1 (or the pseudogene TRBV3-2) and TRBJ2-5; D ambiguous. Germline CDR1 LGHDT, CDR2 YNNKEL (reference sequence). The V gene lost 3 bases and the J gene lost 1 base, with 3 bases spanning the gap. The CDR3 loop spans 12 amino acids. Here the CDR3 reads CASSQSQETQYF. The CDR3 bases are TGTGCCAGCAGCCAGAGCCAAGAGACCCAGTACTTC.

This chain's CDR3 is CASSQDLTGAYEQYF. In DNA form, the CDR3 reads TGCGCCAGCAGCCAAGATCTTACCGGGGCCTACGAGCAGTACTTC. This chain connects TRBV4-3 to TRBJ2-7, with D perhaps matching TRBD2 (5 bases). The CDR3 is 15 amino acids. Germline lookup yields CDR1 LGHNA and CDR2 YSLEER. Trimming shortened V by 0 bases and J by 2 bases, and 11 bases separated the two germline ends.

The chain has TRBV11-2 and TRBJ2-3; 9 bases match TRBD2. Trimming took 5 bases from V and 8 from J; bases not matched to a gene: 8. The CDR3 totals 14 residues. Germline V CDR1 and CDR2: SGHAT, FQNNGV. Here the CDR3 reads CASSHDRAGGTQYF. The DNA for the CDR3 is TGTGCCAGCAGCCACGACCGAGCGGGAGGTACGCAGTATTTT.

V usage is TRBV6-5 and J usage is TRBJ1-1; D gene ambiguous. V was shortened by 6 bases and J by 4 bases, with 15 bases between the two germline ends. The CDR3 is 14 residues long. Germline V gene data show CDR1 as MNHEY and CDR2 as SVGAGI. CDR3 bases: TGTGCCAGCAGCCGAAAAACAGAGAGCACTGAAGCTTTCTTT. Translating gives CASSRKTESTEAFF.

This clone has more than one count but fewer than ten. V is TRBV5-1 and J is TRBJ2-1, with D hard to call. Germline CDR1 and CDR2: SGHRS and YFSETQ. Trimming left V 0 bases short and J 3 bases short, with 10 bases between. The CDR3 is made up of 15 amino acids. CDR3 region: CASSLAVGGYNEQFF. Written as DNA, the CDR3 is TGCGCCAGCAGCTTGGCCGTTGGCGGCTACAATGAGCAGTTCTTC.

The chain employs TRBV19 and TRBJ2-7; tentatively, D is TRBD1 (5 bases). The germline V gene encodes CDR1 LNHDA and CDR2 SQIVND (reference sequence). Deletions cut 9 bases from V and 0 bases from J, with 12 bases between. CDR3 length: 13 amino acids. The CDR3 DNA reads as TGTGCCAGAGTCAGGGCCAGCTCCTACGAGCAGTACTTC. It codes for CARVRASSYEQYF.

This clone was seen a few times. The V call is TRBV7-9, the J call TRBJ1-1; D not certain. The CDR3 has 13 amino acids. Germline assignment: CDR1 SEHNR and CDR2 FQNEAQ (reference sequence). Between the trimmed V and J ends, which lost 5 bases and 4 bases, there was a span of 11 bases. The CDR3 coding sequence is TGTGCCAGCAGCCGACAAGTACGCACTGAAGCTTTCTTT. Amino acid sequence: CASSRQVRTEAFF.

This clone showed up just once. The genes are TRBV19 and TRBJ2-7; 10 bases line up with TRBD2. Germline CDR1 LNHDA, CDR2 SQIVND (reference sequence). The CDR3 sequence is 15 residues long. V lost 5 bases, J lost 5 bases, and 9 bases stayed unmatched. CDR3 region: CASSVLAGAIDEQYF. The CDR3 nucleotides read TGTGCCAGTAGTGTTCTAGCGGGAGCTATAGACGAGCAGTACTTC. The full variable domain, with the rest looked up from reference TRBV19 and TRBJ2-7, is DGGITQSPKYLFRKEGQNVTLSCEQNLNHDAMYWYRQDPGQGLRLIYYSQIVNDFQKGDIAEGYSVSREKKESFPLTVTSAQKNPTAFYLCASSVLAGAIDEQYFGPGTRLTVT.

V and J are TRBV7-9 and TRBJ1-4, with TRBD1 matching over 9 bases. J was trimmed by 7 bases and V by 8 bases; bases with no gene match: 11. Germline V gene data show CDR1 as SEHNR and CDR2 as FQNEAQ (reference sequence). CDR3 length: 15 residues. The CDR3 DNA reads as TGTGCCAGCCGGTCAGCCGGGACAGGGATTGAAAAACTGTTTTTT. Translation gives CASRSAGTGIEKLFF.

This clone was seen just once. The chain couples TRBV5-1 to TRBJ1-1, with a tentative D call TRBD1 (5 bases). The V end was cut by 2 bases, the J end by 4 bases, with 12 bases between. The germline V gene has CDR1 SGHRS and CDR2 YFSETQ. The CDR3 consists of 14 residues. The CDR3 sequence is CASSFSGGTTEAFF. The CDR3 coding sequence is TGCGCCAGCAGCTTTAGTGGGGGGACCACTGAAGCTTTCTTT.

The chain is built from TRBV6-1 and TRBJ2-7, with TRBD1 as a possible D gene (6 bases). Germline values: CDR1 MNHNS, CDR2 SASEGT. The CDR3 is 14 amino acids. Trimming stripped 6 bases from V and 2 bases from J, with 14 bases between. Here the CDR3 DNA reads TGTGCCAGCAGAGACTTACAGGGAACCTACGAGCAGTACTTC. Its translation is CASRDLQGTYEQYF.

V usage is TRBV11-1 and J usage is TRBJ2-7; D is ambiguous. Trimming took off 5 bases at V and 0 bases at J, with 8 bases between the two ends. CDR3 length equals 13 residues. Germline CDR1 is SGHAT and CDR2 is FQDESV (reference sequence). Written as DNA, the CDR3 is TGTGCCAGCAGCCCCCCAGGCTCCTACGAGCAGTACTTC. Protein product: CASSPPGSYEQYF.

The CDR3 region has the DNA TGTGCCAGTAGTGTCCTAGTAGGCAACGAGCAGTACTTC. This gives the protein CASSVLVGNEQYF. The V gene is TRBV19, the J gene TRBJ2-7; D unresolved. CDR3 length equals 13 residues. Germline V lookup: CDR1 LNHDA, CDR2 SQIVND (reference sequence). Trimming removed 5 bases from V and 5 bases from J, with 13 bases in between.

V and J are TRBV10-3 and TRBJ2-3, with D possibly being TRBD1 (5 bases). Germline loops: CDR1 ENHRY, CDR2 SYGVKD. The CDR3 is made up of 16 amino acids. The V end lost 4 bases, the J end lost 0 bases, and 14 bases lay between the germline ends. CDR3 amino acids: CAISVYRPTSTDTQYF. The CDR3 nucleotides read TGTGCCATCAGTGTGTACAGGCCTACTAGCACAGATACGCAGTATTTT.

In DNA form, the CDR3 reads TGTGCCAGCAGTCTTTCCTACGAGCAGTACTTC. It specifies CASSLSYEQYF. The rearrangement links TRBV25-1 to TRBJ2-7; D is unclear. Trimming pared 5 bases from V and 1 base from J, leaving 3 bases between. The CDR3 is 11 residues long. Germline V gene lookup returns CDR1 MGHDK and CDR2 SYGVNS.